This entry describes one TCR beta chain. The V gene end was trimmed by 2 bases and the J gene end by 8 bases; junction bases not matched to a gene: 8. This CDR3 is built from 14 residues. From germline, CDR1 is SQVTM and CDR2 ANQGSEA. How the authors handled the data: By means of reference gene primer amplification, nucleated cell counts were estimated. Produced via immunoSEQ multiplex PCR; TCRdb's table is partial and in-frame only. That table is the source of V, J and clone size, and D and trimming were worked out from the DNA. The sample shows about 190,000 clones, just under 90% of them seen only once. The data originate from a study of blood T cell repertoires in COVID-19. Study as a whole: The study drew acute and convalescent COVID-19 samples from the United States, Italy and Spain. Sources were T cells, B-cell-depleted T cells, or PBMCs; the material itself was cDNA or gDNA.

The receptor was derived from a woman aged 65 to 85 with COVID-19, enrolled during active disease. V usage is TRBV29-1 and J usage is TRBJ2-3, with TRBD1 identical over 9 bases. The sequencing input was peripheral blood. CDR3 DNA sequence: TGCAGCGTTGAAACAGGGGGCCAGGGTGTTACGCAGTATTTT. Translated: CSVETGGQGVTQYF.